This passage covers 2 T cell receptor beta chains from one sample sequenced in a study of shared T cell receptors in the human thymus. Libraries were prepared by immunoSEQ multiplex PCR; TCRdb keeps only in-frame clonotypes and omits some of them. The data hold some 400,000 clones, with over 90% observed a single time. Source material: thymocytes. The receptor source for this set is a human donor.

The chain recombines TRBV2 with TRBJ1-2, with D hard to call. The V and J ends lost 6 bases and 3 bases respectively, with 17 bases between them. CDR3 length: 15 residues. Germline V lookup: CDR1 SNHLY, CDR2 FYNNEI. The CDR3 region has the DNA TGTGCCAGCAGCGTTTTAGGTAGGGCCTACTATGGCTACACCTTC. This codes for CASSVLGRAYYGYTF.

The V and J genes are TRBV7-2 and TRBJ1-3; TRBD1 matches 9 bases. CDR3 length equals 16 residues. The J segment lost 0 bases and the V segment lost 1 base, leaving 1 base of the junction unmatched. CDR1 is SGHTA, CDR2 FQGNSA, per germline. CDR3 nucleotide sequence: TGTGCCAGCAGCTTAGGACAGGGGGACTCTGGAAACACCATATATTTT. Protein product: CASSLGQGDSGNTIYF. Full variable domain (rest looked up from reference TRBV7-2 and TRBJ1-3): GAGVSQSPSNKVTEKGKDVELRCDPISGHTALYWYRQSLGQGLEFLIYFQGNSAPDKSGLPSDRFSAERTGGSVSTLTIQRTQQEDSAVYLCASSLGQGDSGNTIYFGEGSWLTVV.